The subject of this entry is one TCR beta chain. The germline CDR1 and CDR2 sequences are WNHNN and SYGVQD (reference sequence). Trimming removed 7 bases at V and 6 bases at J, with 14 bases between. The CDR3 loop spans 13 amino acids. Using immunoSEQ multiplex PCR, the repertoire was profiled, and TCRdb retains in-frame clones only, with some absent. The sample contains 310,000 or so clones, approximately 84% of which appear only once. The data are from a study of blood T cell repertoires in COVID-19. The specimen sequenced was PBMCs or T cells enriched from blood (not recorded which). The TCR comes from a young woman who had recovered from COVID-19. The V gene is TRBV10-1, the J gene TRBJ2-3; TRBD2 is a possible D gene (5 bases). This chain's CDR3 is CASNQRHFDTQYF. CDR3 nucleotide sequence: TGCGCCAGCAACCAGCGGCACTTCGATACGCAGTATTTT.